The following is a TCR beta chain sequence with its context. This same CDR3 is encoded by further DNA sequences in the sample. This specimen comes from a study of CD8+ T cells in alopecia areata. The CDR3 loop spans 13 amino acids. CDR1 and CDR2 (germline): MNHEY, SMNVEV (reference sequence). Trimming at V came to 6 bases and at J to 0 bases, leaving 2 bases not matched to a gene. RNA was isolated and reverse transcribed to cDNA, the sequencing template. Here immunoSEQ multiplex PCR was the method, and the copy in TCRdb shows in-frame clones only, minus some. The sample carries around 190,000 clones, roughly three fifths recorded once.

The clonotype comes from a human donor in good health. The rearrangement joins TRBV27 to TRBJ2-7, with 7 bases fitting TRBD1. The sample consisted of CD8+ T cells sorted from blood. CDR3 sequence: CASSRDSSYEQYF. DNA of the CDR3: TGTGCCAGCAGCCGGGACAGCTCCTACGAGCAGTACTTC.